This T cell receptor beta chain stems from a study of identical twins. Points from the study as a whole: Those out-of-frame alpha sequences shared by twins showed an excess of low generation probability.

Losses at the gene ends were 4 bases for V and 1 base for J; bases not matched to a gene: 10. Per germline, CDR1 MNHNS and CDR2 SASEGT. This CDR3 has 18 residues. TCRdb independently ran MiXCR on the 5' RACE reads; one entry per CDR3 protein. This sample yields about 660,000 distinct CDR3 sequences, of which 8.6% are seen a single time; approximately 0.94% belongs to the top ten. This clonotype came up a few times. What it binds is not known. These same records also appear under a second study, on yellow fever vaccine responses in identical twins.

The receptor comes from a woman between 18 and 29 years old in good health. The sequencing input was PBMCs. The J gene is TRBJ2-2, the V gene TRBV6-1; 9 nucleotides align to TRBD1. CDR3 in amino acids: CASSGRQGGHLNTGELFF. In nucleotides, the CDR3 is TGTGCCAGCAGTGGACGACAGGGGGGACACCTGAACACCGGGGAGCTGTTTTTT.